This TCR beta chain was found in a study of shared clonotypes between healthy human individuals. For the study at large: Researchers drew samples from two women and a few men aged 18 to 49.

Methods used by the authors: For the immunoSEQ data, sequences were junction-only without quality scores, so filtering differed. TCRdb's table, derived via immunoSEQ multiplex PCR, lists solely in-frame clones and lacks some. The DNA was the basis for D and trimming; V, J and clone size are from that table. Among more than 2,000,000 clones listed, 90% to 95% were seen once. This CDR3 is built from 13 residues. Between the trimmed V and J ends, which lost 4 bases and 4 bases, there was a span of 8 bases. Per the germline V gene, CDR1 is KGHSH and CDR2 is LQKENI. General study findings and limits: Across subsets, estimated richness was generally greater for naive than for memory populations.

A word on this clone: Antigen: not known.

The sequence was collected from a man aged 18 to 29 in good health. Source material: naive CD4+ T cells sorted from blood. Described subset: CD45RA+ positively selected. The rearrangement links TRBV18 to TRBJ1-3; D remains ambiguous. The CDR3 here is CASSQDGGNTIYF. CDR3 DNA: TGTGCCAGCTCACAAGATGGGGGAAACACCATATATTTT.